This T cell receptor beta chain comes out of a study of T cells in Graves' hyperthyroidism and ophthalmopathy. TCR beta CDR3 regions were amplified from RNA transcripts. An initial round of RT-PCR targeting the TCR CDR3 relied on the HTBI primer set. TCRdb analysed the multiplex PCR reads with MiXCR anew, one entry per CDR3 protein. The sample comprises 700,000 to 950,000 distinct CDR3 sequences, roughly a third of which are singletons, and around 29% rests with the top ten. Absence of ophthalmopathy progression within 18 months defined stable Graves' hyperthyroidism. This clonotype was picked up a small number of times. The sequence came from a woman aged 40 to 50 with Graves' hyperthyroidism. Sequenced: blood.

CDR3 bases: TGTGCCAGCAGCGTAGATCCGCTGCGGGGCTACACCTTC. As protein: CASSVDPLRGYTF. The rearrangement uses TRBV9 and TRBJ1-2; D is uncertain. The V gene lost 0 bases and the J gene lost 8 bases, with 11 bases spanning the gap. CDR1 is SGDLS, CDR2 YYNGEE, per germline. The CDR3 has 13 amino acids.